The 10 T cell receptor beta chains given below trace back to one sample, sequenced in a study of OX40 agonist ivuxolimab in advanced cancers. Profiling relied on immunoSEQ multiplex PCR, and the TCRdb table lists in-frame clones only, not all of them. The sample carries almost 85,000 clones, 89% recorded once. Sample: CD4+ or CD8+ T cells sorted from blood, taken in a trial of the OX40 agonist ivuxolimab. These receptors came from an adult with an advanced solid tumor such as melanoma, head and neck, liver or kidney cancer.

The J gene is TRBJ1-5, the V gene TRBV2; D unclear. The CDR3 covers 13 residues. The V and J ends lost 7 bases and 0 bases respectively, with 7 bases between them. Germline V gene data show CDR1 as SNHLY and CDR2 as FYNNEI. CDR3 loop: CASISASNQPQHF. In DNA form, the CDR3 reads TGTGCCAGCATTTCAGCTAGCAATCAGCCCCAGCATTTT.

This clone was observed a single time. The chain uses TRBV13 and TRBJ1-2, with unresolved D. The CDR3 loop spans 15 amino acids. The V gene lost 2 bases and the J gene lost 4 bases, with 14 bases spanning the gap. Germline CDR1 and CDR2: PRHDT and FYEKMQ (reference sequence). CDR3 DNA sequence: TGTGCCAGCAGCTTAAGTTCCCGACGACTCTATGGCTACACCTTC. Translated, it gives CASSLSSRRLYGYTF.

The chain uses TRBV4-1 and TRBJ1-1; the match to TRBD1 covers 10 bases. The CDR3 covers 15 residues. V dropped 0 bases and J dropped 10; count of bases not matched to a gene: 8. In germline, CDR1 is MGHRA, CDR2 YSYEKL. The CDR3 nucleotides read TGCGCCAGCAGCCAAGATAGTTGGACAGGGGGGGGAGCTTTCTTT. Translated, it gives CASSQDSWTGGGAFF.

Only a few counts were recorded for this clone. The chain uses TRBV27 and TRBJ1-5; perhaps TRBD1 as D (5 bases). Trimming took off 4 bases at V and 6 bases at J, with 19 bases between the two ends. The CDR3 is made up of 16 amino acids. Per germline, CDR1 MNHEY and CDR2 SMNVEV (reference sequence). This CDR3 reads CASSSLGEPWTQPQHF. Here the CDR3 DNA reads TGTGCCAGCAGTTCCCTAGGGGAACCTTGGACTCAGCCCCAGCATTTT.

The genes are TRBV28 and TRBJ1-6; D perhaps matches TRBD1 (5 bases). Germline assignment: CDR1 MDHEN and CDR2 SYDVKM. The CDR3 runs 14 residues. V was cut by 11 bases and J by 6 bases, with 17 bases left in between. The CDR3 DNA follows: TGTGCCTCAGGGAGGCAGGCAGCTAATTCACCCCTCCACTTT. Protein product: CASGRQAANSPLHF.

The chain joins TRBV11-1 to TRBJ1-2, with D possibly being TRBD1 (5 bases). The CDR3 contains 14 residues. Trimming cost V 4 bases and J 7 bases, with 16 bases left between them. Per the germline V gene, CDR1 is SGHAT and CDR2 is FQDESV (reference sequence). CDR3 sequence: CASSSLLGDSGYTF. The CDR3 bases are TGTGCCAGCAGCTCCCTTCTGGGGGATTCTGGCTACACCTTC.

The chain's CDR3 is CASSPQGTVTEAFF. The CDR3 nucleotides read TGTGCCAGCAGTCCTCAGGGGACGGTCACTGAAGCTTTCTTT. The chain links TRBV28 to TRBJ1-1; D possibly corresponds to TRBD1 (6 bases). Trimming stripped 5 bases from V and 4 bases from J, with 14 bases between. Germline lookup yields CDR1 MDHEN and CDR2 SYDVKM. This CDR3 has 14 amino acids. Combining the CDR3 with reference TRBV28 and TRBJ1-1 gives the whole variable domain DVKVTQSSRYLVKRTGEKVFLECVQDMDHENMFWYRQDPGLGLRLIYFSYDVKMKEKGDIPEGYSVSREKKERFSLILESASTNQTSMYLCASSPQGTVTEAFFGQGTRLTVV.

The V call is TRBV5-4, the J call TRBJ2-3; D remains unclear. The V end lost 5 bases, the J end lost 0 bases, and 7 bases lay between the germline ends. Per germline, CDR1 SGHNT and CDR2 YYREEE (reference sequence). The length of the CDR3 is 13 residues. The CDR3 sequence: CASSSGSTDTQYF. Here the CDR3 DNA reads TGTGCCAGCAGTTCCGGGAGCACAGATACGCAGTATTTT.

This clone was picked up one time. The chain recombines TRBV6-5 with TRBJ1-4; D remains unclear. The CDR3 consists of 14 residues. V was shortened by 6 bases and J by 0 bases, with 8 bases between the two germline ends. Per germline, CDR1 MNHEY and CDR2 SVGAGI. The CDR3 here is CASRNPATNEKLFF. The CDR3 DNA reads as TGTGCCAGCAGGAACCCGGCAACTAATGAAAAACTGTTTTTT.

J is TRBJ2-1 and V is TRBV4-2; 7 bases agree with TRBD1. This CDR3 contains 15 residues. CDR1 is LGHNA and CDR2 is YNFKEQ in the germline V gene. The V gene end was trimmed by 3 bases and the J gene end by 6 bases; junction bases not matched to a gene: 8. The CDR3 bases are TGTGCCAGCAGCCATATTAACAGGGGTGGCAATGAGCAGTTCTTC. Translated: CASSHINRGGNEQFF.